The table lists the clone carrying this TCR beta chain with many counts. This specimen comes from a study of regulatory T cells in long-lasting Graves disease. With 7 bases clipped from V and 3 bases from J, the junction kept 7 bases outside the gene matches. CDR3 length equals 15 residues. Through Arm-PCR of CDR3 regions and iRepertoire HTBI primers, TCR beta libraries were built. TCRdb ran MiXCR on the multiplex PCR reads and lists one entry per CDR3 protein. In the table there are 360,000 or so distinct CDR3 sequences, 16% of which are singletons. Time point of the sample: newly diagnosed GD, antithyroid drugs for less than 3 months. Extracted RNA from PBMCs served as the source of the TCR library. Another study also made use of these data, one on T cells in Graves' hyperthyroidism and ophthalmopathy.

The sequence derives from a man aged 40-49 years with Graves disease. The chain is built from TRBV12-3 or TRBV12-4 and TRBJ2-7; TRBD1 matches 12 bases. The sample here was peripheral blood mononuclear cells (PBMCs), taken at new diagnosis, from a patient treated with antithyroid drugs. Written as DNA, the CDR3 is TGTGCCAGCACCAAGTGGGACAGGGGGCACTACGAGCAGTACTTC. Its protein product is CASTKWDRGHYEQYF.